This T cell receptor (beta chain) was found in a study of cytomegalovirus exposure and HLA in healthy donors. Use of 60 Vbeta and 13 Jbeta primers characterized the PCR. Using immunoSEQ multiplex PCR, the repertoire was profiled, and TCRdb retains in-frame clones only, with some absent. The table includes about 67,000 clones, approximately 67% detected once. Trimming removed 3 bases from V and 3 bases from J; junction bases left unmatched: 1. Germline V gene lookup returns CDR1 LGHNA and CDR2 YNFKEQ. The CDR3 is 15 amino acids. The TCR originated in a woman under 40 in good health and CMV-seronegative. Sequencing input: PBMCs. The chain employs TRBV4-2 and TRBJ2-1; 11 nucleotides line up with TRBD2. The CDR3 sequence is CASSQTSGVYNEQFF. The CDR3, as DNA: TGTGCCAGCAGCCAGACTAGCGGGGTCTACAATGAGCAGTTCTTC.